The source of this T cell receptor (beta chain) is a study of T cell clusters in autoimmune cytopenias. Study-wide findings and caveats: Physiological T cell clusters of healthy donors were apparently absent in primary autoimmune cytopenia patients. No cluster-lack signature appeared between secondary cytopenia and chronic lymphocytic leukemia patients, apparently due to lymphoma masking.

Germline V gives CDR1 GTSNPN, CDR2 SVGIG (reference sequence). The CDR3 is made up of 14 amino acids. Note on this clonotype: Its antigen remains unidentified.

Each sample's input was around 250 ng genomic DNA, some 38,000 genome equivalents. One tube held mixed TRB-A and TRB-B primer pools for touch-down PCR. Reprocessing the multiplex PCR reads, TCRdb reports a single entry for every CDR3 protein and omits DNA. The sample has approximately 8,000 distinct CDR3 sequences, and its top ten clones hold over 4%. V gene TRBV30 combines with J gene TRBJ2-5; the D call of TRBD1 rests on TCRdb alone, since no DNA is present to check it. Material for sequencing was peripheral blood. This TCR was recovered from a human donor with an autoimmune cytopenia or autoimmune hepatitis (not recorded which). This CDR3 reads CAGEFWQRKETQYF. Based on the CDR3 plus reference TRBV30 and TRBJ2-5, the full variable domain is SQTIHQWPATLVQPVGSPLSLECTVEGTSNPNLYWYRQAAGRGLQLLFYSVGIGQISSEVPQNLSASRPQDRQFILSSKKLLLSDSGFYLCAGEFWQRKETQYFGPGTRLLVL.